The clone carrying this T cell receptor (beta chain) showed up just a few times. Method: immunoSEQ multiplex PCR; TCRdb's copy keeps in-frame clones and lacks some. The sample includes about 41,000 clones, approximately 82% of them seen just once. The CDR3 extends over 13 amino acids. The germline V gene encodes CDR1 MNHEY and CDR2 SMNVEV (reference sequence). Trimming removed 3 bases at V and 3 bases at J, with 8 bases between. The data were taken from a study of blood T cell repertoires in COVID-19. The chain recombines TRBV27 with TRBJ2-5; tentatively, D is TRBD1 (5 bases). The TCR comes from a woman aged 80 or over with acute or convalescent COVID-19. Sequencing was carried out using peripheral blood. In nucleotides, the CDR3 is TGTGCCAGCAGTTTGGGGCTTGAAGAGACCCAGTACTTC. It yields the protein CASSLGLEETQYF.